Below are 16 T cell receptor beta chains sequenced from a single sample in a study of T-cell memory formation after mild COVID-19 (dated by TCRdb to the early 2020s). The library was prepared using 5' RACE. Data came from an Illumina NovaSeq 6000. TCRdb redid the processing of the public reads, applying fastp at Q25 and MiXCR, and retained in-frame beta chains. A single entry per CDR3 protein holds the most common genes and DNA from its merged rows. The sample table holds about 350,000 distinct CDR3 sequences, of which around 13% were seen once. The ten largest clones add up to 22% of the sample. Material for sequencing was PBMCs or a T cell subset sorted from them (not recorded which). The receptors stem from a man aged 18 to 35 who had mild COVID-19 (a few samples of this study predate the infection). The sample titles of this study are shuffled in the database, so cell type and time point are left out; the donor was told from shared clones.

In this sample, this clonotype turned up a few times. The V call is TRBV4-2, the J call TRBJ2-5; weak D call: TRBD1 (5 bases). Per the germline V gene, CDR1 is LGHNA and CDR2 is YNFKEQ. V gave up 5 bases and J gave up 2 bases, with 21 bases separating them. The CDR3 is 17 residues long. The CDR3 bases are TGTGCCAGCAGCTCGCAGATGGGGTGGGGCTCACAAGAGACCCAGTACTTC. Translated: CASSSQMGWGSQETQYF.

This clonotype was observed at least ten times. DNA of the CDR3: TGCAGCGGGGGGGGGTCACAAGAGACCCAGTACTTC. It translates to CSGGGSQETQYF. The chain carries TRBV29-1 and TRBJ2-5, with TRBD2 matching over 7 bases. CDR3 length: 12 amino acids. The ends lost 7 bases at V and 2 bases at J; junction bases unmatched: 4. From germline, CDR1 is SQVTM and CDR2 ANQGSEA. The full variable domain, its missing parts supplied by reference TRBV29-1 and TRBJ2-5, is SAVISQKPSRDICQRGTSLTIQCQVDSQVTMMFWYRQQPGQSLTLIATANQGSEATYESGFVIDKFPISRPNLTFSTLTVSNMSPEDSSIYLCSGGGSQETQYFGPGTRLLVL.

This clonotype was detected once. The V call is TRBV29-1, the J call TRBJ2-3; TRBD2 is a possible D gene (6 bases). There are 14 residues in the CDR3. V gave up 0 bases and J gave up 6 bases, with 13 bases separating them. Germline V gene sequence: CDR1 SQVTM, CDR2 ANQGSEA. The CDR3 nucleotides read TGCAGCGTTGAAGACGTGGGCCGGGAGGATACGCAGTATTTT. Translated: CSVEDVGREDTQYF.

The chain has TRBV4-3 and TRBJ2-5, with no clear D. CDR3 length: 16 residues. Trimming removed 1 base at V and 7 bases at J, with 19 bases between. Germline CDR1 and CDR2: LGHNA and YSLEER. Here the CDR3 DNA reads TGCGCCAGCAGCCAAGGGGTCAGAGAGCCCGTGTGGACCCAGTACTTC. This codes for CASSQGVREPVWTQYF.

This chain uses TRBV12-3 or TRBV12-4 with TRBJ2-4; D gene uncertain. This CDR3 region has 15 residues. V lost 3 bases and J lost 1, with 10 bases in between. CDR3 coding DNA: TGTGCCAGCAGTTTTGGCTGGGATGCCAAAAACATTCAGTACTTC. This encodes CASSFGWDAKNIQYF.

The chain employs TRBV7-9 and TRBJ1-6; a possible D gene is TRBD1 (6 bases). Germline loops: CDR1 SEHNR, CDR2 FQNEAQ (reference sequence). V was shortened by 5 bases and J by 5 bases, with 19 bases between the two germline ends. This CDR3 has 17 amino acids. The CDR3 DNA reads as TGTGCCAGCAGCCCGCAACCAGGGGAGGAAGATAATTCACCCCTCCACTTT. This sequence encodes CASSPQPGEEDNSPLHF. Full variable domain (outside the CDR3, taken from reference TRBV7-9 and TRBJ1-6): DTGVSQNPRHKITKRGQNVTFRCDPISEHNRLYWYRQTLGQGPEFLTYFQNEAQLEKSRLLSDRFSAERPKGSFSTLEIQRTEQGDSAMYLCASSPQPGEEDNSPLHFGNGTRLTVT.

This clonotype was seen a handful of times. This chain connects TRBV4-1 to TRBJ2-3, with D hard to call. The germline V and J ends were trimmed by 1 base and 0 bases, with 11 bases remaining between them. This CDR3 has 16 amino acids. Germline V CDR1 and CDR2: MGHRA, YSYEKL. The chain's CDR3 is CASSQARLGSTDTQYF. The CDR3 DNA sequence: TGCGCCAGCAGCCAAGCACGGCTAGGCAGCACAGATACGCAGTATTTT.

This chain uses TRBV20-1 with TRBJ1-4; perhaps TRBD1 as D (6 bases). V lost 0 bases, J lost 6 bases, and 14 bases lay in between. The CDR3 runs to 15 residues. The germline CDR1 and CDR2 sequences are DFQATT and SNEGSKA (reference sequence). The CDR3 bases are TGCAGTGCTAGAGATCTGGACAGCCCTCATGAAAAACTGTTTTTT. This sequence encodes CSARDLDSPHEKLFF.

V gene TRBV20-1 combines with J gene TRBJ2-3, with 9 bases lining up with TRBD2. Germline CDR1 reads DFQATT; CDR2 reads SNEGSKA (reference sequence). V lost 0 bases to trimming and J lost 13 bases; unmatched junction nucleotides: 14. The CDR3 loop spans 15 amino acids. Here the CDR3 DNA reads TGCAGTGCTAGAGAGTTGCTAGCGGGGATATACGTGGAGTATTTT. It specifies CSARELLAGIYVEYF.

This clonotype has a handful of counts. J is TRBJ2-5 and V is TRBV7-6, with D perhaps TRBD1 (5 bases). The CDR3 spans 13 residues. Germline V gives CDR1 SGHVS, CDR2 FNYEAQ. Trimming cost V 2 bases and J 3 bases, with 7 bases left between them. The CDR3 region is CASSLRQKETQYF. CDR3 sequence (DNA): TGTGCCAGCAGCTTACGACAGAAAGAGACCCAGTACTTC.

V usage is TRBV12-3 or TRBV12-4 and J usage is TRBJ1-2; TRBD1 might be the D (5 bases). V gave up 10 bases and J gave up 2 bases, with 20 bases separating them. The CDR3 spans 15 residues. The CDR3 DNA sequence: TGTGCCATCCCAAACACCTCATCAGGGAACTATGGCTACACCTTC. It translates to CAIPNTSSGNYGYTF.

In DNA, the CDR3 is TGTGCCAGCAGTTTATTAGGGACTGGAAACACCATATATTTT. Protein: CASSLLGTGNTIYF. The rearrangement joins TRBV27 to TRBJ1-3; D call uncertain. The V and J ends lost 1 base and 2 bases respectively, with 6 bases between them. This CDR3 is 14 amino acids long. CDR1 and CDR2 from the germline V gene are MNHEY and SMNVEV (reference sequence).

This clonotype was seen a handful of times. The chain has TRBV28 and TRBJ1-2; unclear D gene. Per germline, CDR1 MDHEN and CDR2 SYDVKM. V lost 2 bases to trimming and J lost 7 bases, with 11 bases between them. The CDR3 consists of 13 residues. Here the CDR3 DNA reads TGTGCCAGCAGTTTAGTGCCGGGGTTTGGCTACACCTTC. As protein: CASSLVPGFGYTF.

The chain uses TRBV13 and TRBJ2-3; D may correspond to TRBD1 or TRBD2 (6 bases each). The CDR3 contains 15 residues. V lost 6 bases, J lost 2 bases, and 15 bases lay in between. CDR1 is PRHDT and CDR2 is FYEKMQ in the germline V gene (reference sequence). This chain's CDR3 is CASRSPGAATDTQYF. DNA of the CDR3: TGTGCCAGCAGGTCCCCGGGGGCCGCCACAGATACGCAGTATTTT.

As concerns this clonotype: At one of its ends the junction is not consistent with the germline gene, which may arise from a read error. CDR3 DNA: TGTGCCACCCGTGACAGGGACTACACTGAAGCTTTCTTT. It is translated as CATRDRDYTEAFF. The chain employs TRBV24-1 and TRBJ1-1; the match to TRBD1 covers 7 bases. The CDR3 extends over 13 amino acids. The germline V gene encodes CDR1 KGHDR and CDR2 SFDVKD.

Ten or more counts support this clonotype. The V gene is TRBV7-2, the J gene TRBJ2-7; D possibly matches TRBD1 or TRBD2 (6 bases each). Per germline, CDR1 SGHTA and CDR2 FQGNSA. This CDR3 is 14 amino acids long. The V and J ends lost 5 bases and 6 bases respectively, with 17 bases between them. The CDR3 DNA sequence: TGTGCCAGCAGCGCGGGACACCCGACCTCCGAGCAGTACTTC. Its protein is CASSAGHPTSEQYF.